These T cell receptor beta chains were read from a single sample in a study of regulatory T cells in long-lasting Graves disease. In TCRdb, the multiplex PCR reads were re-called with MiXCR into one record per CDR3 protein. In the table there are about 440,000 distinct CDR3 sequences, just under 15% of which are singletons. The sample was also linked to a second study, of T cells in Graves' hyperthyroidism and ophthalmopathy.

Sample: peripheral blood mononuclear cells (PBMCs), taken at new diagnosis, from a patient treated with antithyroid drugs. The receptors stem from a woman under 40 with Graves disease. Each CDR3 is given with its conserved first and last residue. Fields, in order: V gene, D gene, clone size, J gene, CDR3 protein, CDR3 DNA. A D gene is named only where the DNA matches it firmly. Only part of the rows carry a size: once, few, many, or a class if the clone is expanded.

TRBV24-1,TRBD2,many,TRBJ2-7,CATSDSGRAREQYF,TGTGCCACCAGTGATAGCGGGAGGGCCAGGGAGCAGTACTTC
TRBV7-6,-,-,TRBJ2-2,CASSLVRQENTGELFF,TGTGCCAGCAGCTTAGTTCGACAGGAGAACACCGGGGAGCTGTTTTTT
TRBV6-2/TRBV6-3,TRBD1,-,TRBJ2-1,CASSKRTGTGGNEQFF,TGTGCCAGCAGTAAGAGAACCGGGACAGGGGGGAATGAGCAGTTCTTC
TRBV5-1,-,many,TRBJ1-4,CASSLAKGGEKLFF,TGCGCCAGCAGCTTGGCCAAGGGAGGTGAAAAACTGTTTTTT
TRBV6-1,TRBD2,many,TRBJ2-1,CASSLWSGLGNNEQFF,TGTGCCAGCAGTCTATGGAGCGGACTAGGGAACAATGAGCAGTTCTTC
TRBV12-3/TRBV12-4,TRBD2,many,TRBJ2-3,CASSLMTSGTDTQYF,TGTGCCAGCAGTTTGATGACTAGCGGCACAGATACGCAGTATTTT
TRBV18,-,many,TRBJ2-7,CASSGRHGSAYEQYF,TGTGCCAGCTCCGGTAGGCACGGTAGCGCCTACGAGCAGTACTTC
TRBV15,-,many,TRBJ1-2,CATSRDPGYGYTF,TGTGCCACCAGCAGAGATCCAGGGTATGGCTACACCTTC
TRBV19,TRBD1,-,TRBJ1-2,CASRTGTLYGYTF,TGTGCCAGTAGGACAGGGACGCTCTATGGCTACACCTTC
TRBV7-6,-,-,TRBJ2-5,CASSLAGEFGETQYF,TGTGCCAGCAGCTTAGCGGGAGAGTTTGGGGAGACCCAGTACTTC
TRBV12-3/TRBV12-4,-,-,TRBJ1-2,CASSFAGGYTF,TGTGCCAGCAGTTTCGCGGGAGGCTACACCTTC
TRBV30,-,many,TRBJ2-4,CAWSGRRSGESIQYF,TGTGCCTGGAGCGGGCGGCGAAGTGGGGAATCCATTCAGTACTTC
TRBV2,-,many,TRBJ1-5,CASRTGYSNQPQHF,TGTGCCAGCCGTACAGGCTATAGCAATCAGCCCCAGCATTTT
TRBV11-2,TRBD1,many,TRBJ1-2,CASSTTVGQNGYTF,TGTGCCAGCAGCACCACCGTGGGACAGAATGGCTACACCTTC
TRBV12-3/TRBV12-4,-,few,TRBJ1-5,CASSPQYRANQPQHF,TGTGCCAGCAGTCCCCAATACAGGGCAAATCAGCCCCAGCATTTT
TRBV5-4,-,few,TRBJ2-2,CASSLGGVGELFF,TGTGCCAGCAGCTTGGGGGGAGTCGGGGAGCTGTTTTTT
TRBV20-1,TRBD2,many,TRBJ2-1,CSADRLAGGYNEQFF,TGCAGTGCCGACCGACTAGCGGGGGGATACAATGAGCAGTTCTTC
TRBV27,-,few,TRBJ2-5,CASSPETGEETQYF,TGTGCCAGCAGTCCAGAGACAGGAGAAGAGACCCAGTACTTC
TRBV6-4,-,many,TRBJ2-3,CASSDGTDTDTQYF,TGTGCCAGCAGTGACGGGACTGACACAGATACGCAGTATTTT
TRBV20-1,-,many,TRBJ1-5,CSASGAGNQPQHF,TGCAGTGCCTCAGGGGCAGGGAATCAGCCCCAGCATTTT
TRBV30,-,many,TRBJ2-2,CAWSVLRGTNTGELFF,TGTGCCTGGAGTGTACTGCGGGGTACGAACACCGGGGAGCTGTTTTTT
TRBV5-1,TRBD2,many,TRBJ2-5,CASSLVGGRKLQETQYF,TGCGCCAGCAGCTTGGTTGGCGGGAGGAAGCTGCAAGAGACCCAGTACTTC
TRBV12-3/TRBV12-4,TRBD1,many,TRBJ1-5,CASRPGTGFDQPQHF,TGTGCCAGCAGGCCCGGGACAGGGTTCGATCAGCCCCAGCATTTT
TRBV2,TRBD1,many,TRBJ1-2,CASNDRDRVNGYTF,TGTGCCAGCAACGACCGGGACAGGGTCAACGGCTACACCTTC
TRBV7-9,-,-,TRBJ1-4,CASSGPLAATNEKLFF,TGTGCCAGCAGCGGGCCTCTAGCTGCAACTAATGAAAAACTGTTTTTT
TRBV29-1,-,many,TRBJ1-1,CSVELRAGEAFF,-
TRBV29-1,TRBD2,many,TRBJ2-2,CSVETSGVNTGELFF,TGCAGCGTTGAAACTAGCGGGGTGAACACCGGGGAGCTGTTTTTT
TRBV7-9,TRBD2,-,TRBJ2-5,CASRLGGTSGRETQYF,TGTGCCAGCAGGCTGGGGGGGACTAGCGGGAGAGAGACCCAGTACTTC
TRBV28,-,-,TRBJ1-5,CASSHRDTMNQPQHF,TGTGCCAGCAGCCACCGGGACACTATGAATCAGCCCCAGCATTTT
TRBV15,-,-,TRBJ2-7,CATSDRGGPYEQYF,TGTGCCACCAGCGACCGCGGGGGCCCCTACGAGCAGTACTTC
TRBV18,TRBD1,many,TRBJ1-1,CASSLGQGEISEAFF,TGTGCCAGCTCCCTCGGACAGGGCGAAATCTCTGAAGCTTTCTTT
TRBV20-1,-,-,TRBJ1-4,CSALWGQNEKLFF,TGCAGTGCTCTCTGGGGTCAGAATGAAAAACTGTTTTTT
TRBV30,-,few,TRBJ1-2,CAYGPIGYTF,TGTGCCTATGGCCCGATCGGCTACACCTTC
TRBV28,TRBD1,-,TRBJ2-7,CASSGLAGQGTYEQYF,TGTGCCAGCAGTGGTTTAGCGGGACAGGGGACCTACGAGCAGTACTTC
TRBV5-1,-,many,TRBJ2-7,CASSQGFSYEQYF,TGTGCCAGCAGCCAGGGATTCTCCTACGAGCAGTACTTC
TRBV25-1,TRBD1,-,TRBJ1-2,CASSEWNQGAYGYTF,TGTGCCAGCAGTGAATGGAACCAGGGGGCGTATGGCTACACCTTC
TRBV2,-,few,TRBJ2-7,CASSFRKGISSYEQYF,TGTGCCAGCAGTTTCCGGAAGGGGATTTCCTCCTACGAGCAGTACTTC
TRBV25-1,TRBD2,-,TRBJ2-1,CASSAPLAGDYNEQFF,TGTGCCAGCAGTGCCCCCCTAGCGGGAGACTACAATGAGCAGTTCTTC